This T cell receptor beta chain was recorded in a study of control samples from healthy donors and cancer patients. Some clones are missing from TCRdb's copy, which holds only in-frame ones; the method was immunoSEQ multiplex PCR. The data show around 100,000 clones, less than 90% seen once. There are 13 residues in the CDR3. V shed 6 bases and J shed 8 bases, with 16 bases lying between them. The specimen was blood. This chain connects TRBV12-3 or TRBV12-4 to TRBJ1-2; D unresolved. This TCR was sampled from a woman in her 50s in good health. CDR3 DNA: TGTGCCAGCAGCTCAATCACCAGTAGCGGCTACACCTTC. It codes for CASSSITSSGYTF.